The TCR beta chain described here comes from a study of T cells in localized non-small cell lung cancer. Study-level findings and limits: The greatest T cell clonality was found in uninvolved adjacent lung (higher than in tumor).

A word on this clone: Its antigen is undetermined.

Clones were read by immunoSEQ multiplex PCR, and TCRdb kept only the in-frame ones, dropping some. Among tens of thousands of clones listed, over 80% were seen once. This sequence originates from a female donor of 60 years or more with stage I lung adenocarcinoma. This sample comprised peripheral blood, obtained before any cancer treatment.

CDR3 loop: CASSPKLGVGAKNIQYF. For the CDR3, the DNA is TGTGCCAGCAGCCCAAAGCTGGGGGTAGGAGCCAAAAACATTCAGTACTTC. The rearrangement uses TRBV9 and TRBJ2-4, with D perhaps assigned TRBD1 or TRBD2 (5 bases each). V gave up 4 bases and J gave up 0 bases, with 17 bases separating them. CDR3 length equals 17 residues. Germline-derived CDR1 and CDR2 are SGDLS and YYNGEE.